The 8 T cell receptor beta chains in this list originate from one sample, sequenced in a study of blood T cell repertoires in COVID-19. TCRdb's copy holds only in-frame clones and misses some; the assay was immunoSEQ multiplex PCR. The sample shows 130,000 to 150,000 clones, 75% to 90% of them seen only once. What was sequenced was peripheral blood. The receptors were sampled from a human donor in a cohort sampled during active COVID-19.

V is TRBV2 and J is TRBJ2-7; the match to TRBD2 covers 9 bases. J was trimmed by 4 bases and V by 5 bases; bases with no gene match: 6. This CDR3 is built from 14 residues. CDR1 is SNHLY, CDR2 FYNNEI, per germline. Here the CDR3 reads CASSRDLAGYEQYF. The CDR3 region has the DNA TGTGCCAGCAGTAGGGATCTAGCGGGGTACGAGCAGTACTTC.

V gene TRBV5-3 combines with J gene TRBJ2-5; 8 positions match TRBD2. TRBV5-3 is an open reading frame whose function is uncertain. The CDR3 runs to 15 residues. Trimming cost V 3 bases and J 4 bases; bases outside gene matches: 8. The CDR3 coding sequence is TGTGCCAGAAGCTACTCTCGGGGGGGCGGAGAGACCCAGTACTTC. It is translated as CARSYSRGGGETQYF.

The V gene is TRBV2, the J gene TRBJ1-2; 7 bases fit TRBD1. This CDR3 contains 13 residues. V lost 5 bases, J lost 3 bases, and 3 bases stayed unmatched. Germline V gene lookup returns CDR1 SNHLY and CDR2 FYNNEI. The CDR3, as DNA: TGTGCCAGCAGTATAACAGGGGACTATGGCTACACCTTC. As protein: CASSITGDYGYTF. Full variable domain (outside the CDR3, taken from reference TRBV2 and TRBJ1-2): EPEVTQTPSHQVTQMGQEVILRCVPISNHLYFYWYRQILGQKVEFLVSFYNNEISEKSEIFDDQFSVERPDGSNFTLKIRSTKLEDSAMYFCASSITGDYGYTFGSGTRLTVV.

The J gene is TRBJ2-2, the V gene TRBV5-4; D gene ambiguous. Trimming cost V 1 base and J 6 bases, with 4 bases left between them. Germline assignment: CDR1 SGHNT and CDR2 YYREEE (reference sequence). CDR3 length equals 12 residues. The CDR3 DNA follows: TGTGCCAGCAGCTTGAGCGCCGGGGAGCTGTTTTTT. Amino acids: CASSLSAGELFF.

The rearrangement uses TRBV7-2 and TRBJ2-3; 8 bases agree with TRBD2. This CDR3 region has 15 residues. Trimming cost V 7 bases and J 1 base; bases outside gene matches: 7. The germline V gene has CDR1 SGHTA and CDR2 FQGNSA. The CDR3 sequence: CASTRAGGGTDTQYF. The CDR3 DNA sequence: TGTGCCAGCACCCGTGCGGGAGGTGGCACAGATACGCAGTATTTT.

The DNA for the CDR3 is TGTGCCAGCAGCTTTTTCCGGGACAGGGAAGTTGAAGCTTTCTTT. Its translation is CASSFFRDREVEAFF. The chain uses TRBV7-9 and TRBJ1-1; 9 nucleotides line up with TRBD1. V lost 3 bases to trimming and J lost 7 bases; unmatched junction nucleotides: 9. CDR1 is SEHNR and CDR2 is FQNEAQ in the germline V gene (reference sequence). The length of the CDR3 is 15 residues. The complete variable domain, with remaining parts taken from reference TRBV7-9 and TRBJ1-1, reads DTGVSQNPRHKITKRGQNVTFRCDPISEHNRLYWYRQTLGQGPEFLTYFQNEAQLEKSRLLSDRFSAERPKGSFSTLEIQRTEQGDSAMYLCASSFFRDREVEAFFGQGTRLTVV.

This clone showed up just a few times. DNA of the CDR3: TGTGCCAGTAGTAGCAGGGGCTACGAGCAGTACTTC. Translated: CASSSRGYEQYF. This chain links TRBV19 with TRBJ2-7; D is possibly TRBD1 (6 bases). Deletions cut 4 bases from V and 3 bases from J, with 7 bases between. The CDR3 covers 12 residues. Germline loops: CDR1 LNHDA, CDR2 SQIVND (reference sequence).

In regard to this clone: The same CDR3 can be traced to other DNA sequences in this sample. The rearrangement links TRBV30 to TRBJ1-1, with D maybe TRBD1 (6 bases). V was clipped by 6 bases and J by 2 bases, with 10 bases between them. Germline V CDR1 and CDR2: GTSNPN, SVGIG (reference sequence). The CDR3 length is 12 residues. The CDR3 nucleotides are TGTGCCTGTGACAGGCCCAACACTGAAGCTTTCTTT. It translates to CACDRPNTEAFF.